The 23 T cell receptor beta chains below were found in one sample sequenced in a study of vaccination effects on CD4 cells after COVID-19. Produced via immunoSEQ multiplex PCR; TCRdb's table is partial and in-frame only. The sample includes under 80,000 clones, roughly four fifths of them seen just once. ViraFEST used viral peptide pools to expand antigen-specific CD4+ T cells before sequencing. Isolating CD4+ T cells followed less than 11 days of culture. No antigen has been identified for these receptors. The starting material was CD4+ T cells from PBMCs cultured with HCoV-229E spike peptides, obtained before COVID-19 vaccination. These receptors all stem from a human donor who received a COVID-19 vaccine.

The chain joins TRBV12-3 or TRBV12-4 to TRBJ2-3; D gene ambiguous. Trimming left V 5 bases short and J 1 base short, with 4 bases between. The CDR3 has 12 residues. The CDR3 nucleotides read TGTGCCAGCAGTCCAGGCACAGATACGCAGTATTTT. It is translated as CASSPGTDTQYF.

V gene TRBV3-1 (or the pseudogene TRBV3-2) combines with J gene TRBJ2-3, with D unclear. The length of the CDR3 is 12 residues. CDR1 is LGHDT, CDR2 YNNKEL, per germline (reference sequence). V lost 3 bases and J lost 5, with 6 bases in between. CDR3 protein: CASSQTRDTQYF. The CDR3 nucleotides read TGTGCCAGCAGCCAGACTCGAGATACGCAGTATTTT.

This rearrangement joins TRBV11-1 to TRBJ2-1, with 9 bases aligning to TRBD2. V lost 5 bases, J lost 10 bases, and 9 bases stayed unmatched. This CDR3 comprises 14 residues. Germline CDR1 SGHAT, CDR2 FQDESV (reference sequence). CDR3 nucleotides: TGTGCCAGCAGCCCGCGACTAGCGGTTGGGGAGCAGTTCTTC. Amino acids: CASSPRLAVGEQFF.

Points on this clone: Different DNA sequences within this sample yield the same CDR3. The CDR3 protein is CASSVQETQYF. The CDR3 DNA follows: TGCGCCAGCAGCGTCCAAGAGACCCAGTACTTC. The chain links TRBV5-1 to TRBJ2-5; D gene ambiguous. Germline V gene lookup returns CDR1 SGHRS and CDR2 YFSETQ. The CDR3 has 11 amino acids. The V gene lost 4 bases and the J gene lost 1 base, with 2 bases spanning the gap.

V is TRBV9 and J is TRBJ2-3, with unresolved D. From germline, CDR1 is SGDLS and CDR2 YYNGEE. V lost 4 bases and J 0 bases, leaving 12 bases between the germline ends. The CDR3 has 15 amino acids. CDR3 sequence: CASSLPLGSTDTQYF. The CDR3 nucleotides are TGTGCCAGCAGCCTCCCCCTGGGGAGCACAGATACGCAGTATTTT.

V is TRBV6-2 or TRBV6-3 and J is TRBJ1-5; D perhaps matches TRBD1 (6 bases). The CDR3 runs to 18 residues. The germline V gene has CDR1 MNHEY and CDR2 SVGEGT. The V gene lost 5 bases and the J gene lost 0 bases, with 20 bases spanning the gap. In DNA, the CDR3 is TGTGCCAGCAGTACAATGTTACGGACAGCTTATAGCAATCAGCCCCAGCATTTT. It is translated as CASSTMLRTAYSNQPQHF.

The V and J genes are TRBV18 and TRBJ2-5; D is unclear. Germline CDR1 reads KGHSH; CDR2 reads LQKENI. This CDR3 has 13 amino acids. Deletions cut 0 bases from V and 7 bases from J, with 9 bases between. The CDR3 coding sequence is TGTGCCAGCTCACCACCCGGTTGGGGGACCCAGTACTTC. It codes for CASSPPGWGTQYF.

This rearrangement joins TRBV18 to TRBJ2-5; no reliable D call. Trimming removed 4 bases from V and 2 bases from J, with 11 bases in between. The CDR3 has 14 residues. Germline V CDR1 and CDR2: KGHSH, LQKENI. The CDR3 spells CASSRGLGQETQYF. CDR3 nucleotide sequence: TGTGCCAGCTCACGTGGGTTGGGGCAAGAGACCCAGTACTTC.

The J gene is TRBJ2-2, the V gene TRBV19; D perhaps matches TRBD2 (6 bases). Germline V gives CDR1 LNHDA, CDR2 SQIVND (reference sequence). Trimming shortened V by 4 bases and J by 6 bases, and 30 bases separated the two germline ends. There are 20 residues in the CDR3. The CDR3 region has the DNA TGTGCCAGTAGTACCGAACGGGGGAGACTACGCGGGTGGGGGGCCGGGGAGCTGTTTTTT. This gives the protein CASSTERGRLRGWGAGELFF. The full variable domain, completed using reference TRBV19 and TRBJ2-2, is DGGITQSPKYLFRKEGQNVTLSCEQNLNHDAMYWYRQDPGQGLRLIYYSQIVNDFQKGDIAEGYSVSREKKESFPLTVTSAQKNPTAFYLCASSTERGRLRGWGAGELFFGEGSRLTVL.

This clone was seen a few times. The rearrangement links TRBV4-2 to TRBJ1-2, with D perhaps matching TRBD1 (5 bases). V was shortened by 4 bases and J by 8 bases, with 23 bases between the two germline ends. The CDR3 runs 16 residues. The germline CDR1 and CDR2 sequences are LGHNA and YNFKEQ. The CDR3 sequence is CASSRKTSPGRLGYTF. CDR3 in DNA: TGTGCCAGCAGCCGAAAAACTTCTCCGGGACGTTTGGGCTACACCTTC.

The rearrangement links TRBV19 to TRBJ1-1, with 7 bases that match TRBD1. Per the germline V gene, CDR1 is LNHDA and CDR2 is SQIVND (reference sequence). The junction had 3 bases not matched to a gene; V was cut back by 3 bases and J by 5 bases. The CDR3 is 13 amino acids. CDR3 bases: TGTGCCAGTAGTATGACAGGGCGGACTGAAGCTTTCTTT. Encoded protein: CASSMTGRTEAFF.

This sequence joins TRBV27 and TRBJ1-1; D is ambiguous. CDR1 and CDR2 (germline): MNHEY, SMNVEV (reference sequence). The CDR3 spans 15 residues. V was clipped by 3 bases and J by 14 bases, with 25 bases between them. CDR3 nucleotides: TGTGCCAGCAGTTTCGGACCCGGGCCGGCTGTTCCGGGCTTCTTT. Its protein product is CASSFGPGPAVPGFF.

The CDR3 loop is CASSVDYFTGAGELFF. The CDR3 coding sequence is TGTGCCAGCAGCGTCGACTACTTCACGGGGGCCGGGGAGCTGTTTTTT. The V and J genes are TRBV9 and TRBJ2-2; tentative D call: TRBD2 (6 bases). CDR1 is SGDLS, CDR2 YYNGEE, per germline. This CDR3 spans 16 amino acids. V gave up 2 bases and J gave up 6 bases, with 17 bases separating them.

This sequence joins TRBV5-6 and TRBJ1-6; D not certain. The germline V and J ends were trimmed by 7 bases and 3 bases, with 8 bases remaining between them. CDR3 length: 13 residues. From germline, CDR1 is SGHDT and CDR2 YYEEEE. This CDR3 is CASRSSYNSPLHF. The CDR3 DNA is TGTGCCAGCCGGTCCAGCTATAATTCACCCCTCCACTTT.

The chain recombines TRBV5-5 with TRBJ2-4, with 9 bases identical to TRBD1. The CDR3 runs 20 residues. Germline CDR1 and CDR2: SGHKS and YYEKEE (reference sequence). With 2 bases clipped from V and 0 bases from J, the junction kept 15 bases outside the gene matches. For the CDR3, the DNA is TGTGCCAGCAGCTTTGAACCGGGACAGGGTGGGAGGATAGCCAAAAACATTCAGTACTTC. It translates to CASSFEPGQGGRIAKNIQYF.

The V call is TRBV14, the J call TRBJ2-2; TRBD1 matches 7 bases. In germline, CDR1 is SGHDN, CDR2 FVKESK. The CDR3 is 17 residues long. V was clipped by 4 bases and J by 1 base; unmatched bases: 9. CDR3 nucleotides: TGTGCCAGCAGCCGCTATGGGACAGACGAGAACACCGGGGAGCTGTTTTTT. It yields the protein CASSRYGTDENTGELFF.

The chain is built from TRBV24-1 and TRBJ2-3; possible D gene TRBD1, 6 bases. The CDR3 totals 15 residues. Germline V gives CDR1 KGHDR, CDR2 SFDVKD. V was clipped by 3 bases and J by 0 bases, with 9 bases between them. The CDR3 is CATSDRTASTDTQYF. Written as DNA, the CDR3 is TGTGCCACCAGTGATCGGACAGCCAGCACAGATACGCAGTATTTT.

This clone was observed a handful of times. V gene TRBV10-2 combines with J gene TRBJ1-2, with 7 bases matching TRBD1. CDR1 is WSHSY and CDR2 is SAAADI in the germline V gene. The CDR3 covers 13 residues. V was clipped by 7 bases and J by 2 bases; unmatched bases: 4. CDR3 nucleotide sequence: TGCGCCAGCAAAGCGACAGGGAACTATGGCTACACCTTC. Translated: CASKATGNYGYTF.

The chain couples TRBV5-1 to TRBJ2-3; 11 bases align to TRBD2. Trimming at V came to 4 bases and at J to 2 bases, leaving 6 bases not matched to a gene. Germline CDR1 reads SGHRS; CDR2 reads YFSETQ. The length of the CDR3 is 16 residues. The CDR3, as DNA: TGCGCCAGCAGCGGGCTGACTAGCGGGGTCACAGATACGCAGTATTTT. Amino acids: CASSGLTSGVTDTQYF.

The chain uses TRBV6-1 and TRBJ1-2; weak D call: TRBD1 (6 bases). V lost 2 bases to trimming and J lost 5 bases, with 21 bases between them. CDR3 size: 17 residues. Looked up from germline, CDR1 is MNHNS and CDR2 is SASEGT. CDR3 bases: TGTGCCAGCAGTGAAACCAGGGCTGGGGGCAGGGTGTATGGCTACACCTTC. The encoded protein is CASSETRAGGRVYGYTF.

The V gene is TRBV18, the J gene TRBJ2-7; D uncertain. CDR1 KGHSH and CDR2 LQKENI come from the germline V gene. V gave up 6 bases and J gave up 5 bases, with 14 bases separating them. This CDR3 has 13 residues. The CDR3 DNA reads as TGTGCCAGCTCGCCAAGGATGTTCGACGAGCAGTACGTC. This encodes CASSPRMFDEQYV.

The CDR3: CASGASSGGAEYF. The CDR3 coding sequence is TGTGCCAGCGGGGCGTCTAGCGGGGGGGCGGAGTACTTC. V is TRBV2 and J is TRBJ2-5; 12 nucleotides align to TRBD2. CDR3 size: 13 residues. Per germline, CDR1 SNHLY and CDR2 FYNNEI. V trimming: 8 bases; J trimming: 12 bases; junction bases outside the gene matches: 10.

The chain recombines TRBV11-2 with TRBJ2-5; the match to TRBD2 covers 15 bases. Germline V gene lookup returns CDR1 SGHAT and CDR2 FQNNGV. J lost 2 bases, V lost 5 bases, and 12 bases had no gene match. The CDR3 has 19 amino acids. CDR3 coding DNA: TGTGCCAGCAGCGGGTCGAGGGCGGGACTAGCGGGGGGACAAGAGACCCAGTACTTC. Encoded protein: CASSGSRAGLAGGQETQYF.